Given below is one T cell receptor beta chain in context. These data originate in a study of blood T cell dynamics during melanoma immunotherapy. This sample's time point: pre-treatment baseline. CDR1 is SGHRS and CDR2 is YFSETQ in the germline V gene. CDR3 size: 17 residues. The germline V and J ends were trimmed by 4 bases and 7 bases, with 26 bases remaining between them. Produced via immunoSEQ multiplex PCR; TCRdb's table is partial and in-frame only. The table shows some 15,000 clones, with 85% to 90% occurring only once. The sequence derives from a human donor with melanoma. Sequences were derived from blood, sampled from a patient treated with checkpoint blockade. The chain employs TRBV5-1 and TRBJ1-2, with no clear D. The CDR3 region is CASSPLPGDGLSSGYTF. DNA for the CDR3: TGCGCCAGCAGCCCCCTCCCCGGGGATGGTTTGTCCTCTGGCTACACCTTC.